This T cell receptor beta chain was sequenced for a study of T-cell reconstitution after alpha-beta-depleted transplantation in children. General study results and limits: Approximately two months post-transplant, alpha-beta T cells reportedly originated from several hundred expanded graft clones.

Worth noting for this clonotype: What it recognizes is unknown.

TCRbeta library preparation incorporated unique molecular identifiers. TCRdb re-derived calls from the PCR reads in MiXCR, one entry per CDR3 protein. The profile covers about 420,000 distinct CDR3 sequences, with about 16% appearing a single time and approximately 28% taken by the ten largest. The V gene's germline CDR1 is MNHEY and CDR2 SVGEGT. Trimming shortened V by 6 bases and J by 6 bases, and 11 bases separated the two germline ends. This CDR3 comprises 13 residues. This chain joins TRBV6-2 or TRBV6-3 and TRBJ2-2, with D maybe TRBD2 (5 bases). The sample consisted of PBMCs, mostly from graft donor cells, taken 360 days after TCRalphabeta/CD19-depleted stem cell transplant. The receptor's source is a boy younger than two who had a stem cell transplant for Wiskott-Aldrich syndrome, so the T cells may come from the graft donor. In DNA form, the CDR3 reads TGTGCCAGCAGATCGACTAAGGCCGGGGAGCTGTTTTTT. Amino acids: CASRSTKAGELFF.